This T cell receptor beta chain was sequenced during a study of shared clonotypes between healthy human individuals. The repertoire was sequenced with immunoSEQ multiplex PCR; TCRdb's copy has only in-frame clones and lacks some. The sample records about 990,000 clones, around 82% being singletons. Germline CDR1 and CDR2: SGHNT and YENEEA. Trimming removed 4 bases from V and 4 bases from J, with 14 bases in between. The CDR3 spans 15 residues. The specimen was memory CD4+ T cells from PBMCs. The subset: CD45RA-negative fraction. This receptor was obtained from a man younger than 30 in good health. Some clones in this sample may be carry-over from other donors' samples. This chain joins TRBV11-3 and TRBJ2-1; D possibly matches TRBD1 or TRBD2 (5 bases each). CDR3 nucleotide sequence: TGTGCCAGCAGCTCCACCGGGACGGATTACAATGAGCAGTTCTTC. This sequence encodes CASSSTGTDYNEQFF. Complete variable domain (other parts from reference TRBV11-3 and TRBJ2-1): EAGVVQSPRYKIIEKKQPVAFWCNPISGHNTLYWYLQNLGQGPELLIRYENEEAVDDSQLPKDRFSAERLKGVDSTLKIQPAELGDSAVYLCASSSTGTDYNEQFFGPGTRLTVL.